A single T cell receptor (beta chain) is shown here with its context. The sample originates from a study of blood T cell repertoires in COVID-19. Produced via immunoSEQ multiplex PCR; TCRdb's table is partial and in-frame only. The sample lists more than 250,000 clones; around nine tenths were seen once. V was clipped by 5 bases and J by 8 bases, with 18 bases between them. This CDR3 has 14 residues. Per germline, CDR1 SEHNR and CDR2 FQNEAQ (reference sequence). This TCR was sampled from a woman aged 25 to 45 who had recovered from COVID-19. The chain links TRBV7-9 to TRBJ1-2, with D uncertain. Sequenced material: PBMCs or T cells enriched from blood (not recorded which). The CDR3 region is CASSPGDTYKGYTF. The CDR3 nucleotides read TGTGCCAGCAGCCCTGGCGACACCTACAAGGGCTACACCTTC. Drawing the rest from reference TRBV7-9 and TRBJ1-2, the complete variable domain is DTGVSQNPRHKITKRGQNVTFRCDPISEHNRLYWYRQTLGQGPEFLTYFQNEAQLEKSRLLSDRFSAERPKGSFSTLEIQRTEQGDSAMYLCASSPGDTYKGYTFGSGTRLTVV.